The T cell receptor (beta chain) under discussion was sequenced for a study of T-cell reconstitution after alpha-beta-depleted transplantation in children. Whole-study results and caveats: After one year, T-cell counts and TCRbeta diversity mostly came from new T cells.

This clonotype showed up many times. The antigen is unknown. Unique molecular identifiers featured in how the TCRbeta library was prepared. TCRdb re-called the PCR reads with MiXCR, one entry per CDR3 protein. The sample shows 200,000 to 250,000 distinct CDR3 sequences, approximately 10% of them seen only once. CDR3 size: 15 residues. Germline V gives CDR1 MNHEY, CDR2 SVGAGI. The germline V and J ends were trimmed by 2 bases and 2 bases, with 10 bases remaining between them. The rearrangement uses TRBV6-5 and TRBJ2-1; D may match TRBD1 or TRBD2 (6 bases each). This clonotype originated in a child younger than two with acute myeloid leukemia, due to receive a stem cell transplant. The sequencing used PBMCs, collected before TCRalphabeta/CD19-depleted stem cell transplant. The CDR3 is CASSYRGVAYNEQFF. As DNA, the CDR3 is TGTGCCAGCAGTTACAGGGGGGTCGCCTACAATGAGCAGTTCTTC.